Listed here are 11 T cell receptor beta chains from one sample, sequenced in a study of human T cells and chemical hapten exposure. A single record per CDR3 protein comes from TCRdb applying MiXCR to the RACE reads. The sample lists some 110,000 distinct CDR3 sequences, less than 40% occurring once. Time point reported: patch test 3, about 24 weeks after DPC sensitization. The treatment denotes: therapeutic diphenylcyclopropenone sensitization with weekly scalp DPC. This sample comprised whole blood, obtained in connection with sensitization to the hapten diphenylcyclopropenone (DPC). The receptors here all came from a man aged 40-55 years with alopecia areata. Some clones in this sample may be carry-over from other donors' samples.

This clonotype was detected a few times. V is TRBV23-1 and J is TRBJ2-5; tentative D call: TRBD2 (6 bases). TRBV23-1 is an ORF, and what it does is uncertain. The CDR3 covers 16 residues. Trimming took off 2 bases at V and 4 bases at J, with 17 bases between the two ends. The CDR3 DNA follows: TGCGCCAGCAGTCAACCCTGCCACAGGAGGGGAGAGACCCAGTACTTC. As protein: CASSQPCHRRGETQYF.

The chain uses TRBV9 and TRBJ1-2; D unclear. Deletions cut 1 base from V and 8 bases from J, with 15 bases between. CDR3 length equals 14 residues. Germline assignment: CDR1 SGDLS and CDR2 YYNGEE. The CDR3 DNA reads TGTGCCAGCAGCGTAAGCGCAAACCAGGAAGGCTACACCTTC. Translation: CASSVSANQEGYTF.

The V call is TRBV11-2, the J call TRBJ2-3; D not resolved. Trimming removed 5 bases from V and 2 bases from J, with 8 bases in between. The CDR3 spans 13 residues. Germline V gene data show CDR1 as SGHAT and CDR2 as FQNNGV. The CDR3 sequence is CASSPWATDTQYF. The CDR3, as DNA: TGTGCCAGCAGCCCCTGGGCCACAGATACGCAGTATTTT.

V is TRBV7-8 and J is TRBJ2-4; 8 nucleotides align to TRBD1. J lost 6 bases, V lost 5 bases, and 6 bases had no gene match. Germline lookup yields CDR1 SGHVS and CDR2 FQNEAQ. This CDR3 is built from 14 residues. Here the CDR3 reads CASSRTGGGNIQYF. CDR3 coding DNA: TGTGCCAGCAGCCGAACAGGGGGTGGAAACATTCAGTACTTC.

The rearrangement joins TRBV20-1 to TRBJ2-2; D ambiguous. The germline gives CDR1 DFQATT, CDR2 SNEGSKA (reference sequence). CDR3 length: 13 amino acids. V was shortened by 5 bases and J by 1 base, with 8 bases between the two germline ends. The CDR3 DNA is TGCAGTGCTCCAGACCAGAACACCGGGGAGCTGTTTTTT. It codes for CSAPDQNTGELFF.

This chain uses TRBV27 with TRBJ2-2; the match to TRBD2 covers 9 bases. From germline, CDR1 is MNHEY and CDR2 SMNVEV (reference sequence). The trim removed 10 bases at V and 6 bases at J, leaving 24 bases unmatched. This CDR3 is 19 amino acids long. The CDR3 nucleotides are TGTGCCACCACCAACATCGGATTAGCGGGAGAATCTCTGCCCGGGGAGCTGTTTTTT. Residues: CATTNIGLAGESLPGELFF.

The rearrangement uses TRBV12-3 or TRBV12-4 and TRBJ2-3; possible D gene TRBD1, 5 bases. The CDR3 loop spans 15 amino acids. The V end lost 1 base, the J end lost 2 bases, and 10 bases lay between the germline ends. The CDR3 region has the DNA TGTGCCAGCAGTTTAGGGCAGGGAATCACAGATACGCAGTATTTT. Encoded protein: CASSLGQGITDTQYF.

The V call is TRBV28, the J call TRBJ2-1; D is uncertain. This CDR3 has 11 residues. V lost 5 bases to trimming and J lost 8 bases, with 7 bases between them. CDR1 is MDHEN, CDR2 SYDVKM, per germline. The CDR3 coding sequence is TGTGCCAGCAGTCCTCGCGATGAGCAGTTCTTC. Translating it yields CASSPRDEQFF.

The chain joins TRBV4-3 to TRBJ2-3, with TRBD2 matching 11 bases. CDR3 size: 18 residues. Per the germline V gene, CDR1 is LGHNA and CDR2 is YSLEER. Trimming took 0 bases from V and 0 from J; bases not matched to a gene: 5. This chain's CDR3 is CASSQDPTSGASTDTQYF. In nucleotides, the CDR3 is TGCGCCAGCAGCCAAGATCCGACTAGCGGGGCTAGCACAGATACGCAGTATTTT.

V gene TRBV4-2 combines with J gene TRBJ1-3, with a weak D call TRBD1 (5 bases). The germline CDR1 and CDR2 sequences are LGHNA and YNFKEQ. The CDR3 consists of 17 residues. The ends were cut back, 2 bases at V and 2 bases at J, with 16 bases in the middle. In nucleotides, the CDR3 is TGTGCCAGCAGCCAAAGGGGCGGGGATAAAGCTGGAAACACCATATATTTT. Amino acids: CASSQRGGDKAGNTIYF.

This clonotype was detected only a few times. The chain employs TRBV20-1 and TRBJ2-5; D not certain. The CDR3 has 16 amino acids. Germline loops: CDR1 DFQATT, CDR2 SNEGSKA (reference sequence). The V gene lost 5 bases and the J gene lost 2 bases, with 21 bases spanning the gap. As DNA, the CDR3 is TGCAGTGCTGGGAAGGACGAGCGTTGGGCTCAAGAGACCCAGTACTTC. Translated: CSAGKDERWAQETQYF.